This T cell receptor beta chain was recorded in a study of post-analysis software for immune sequencing data. Study summary: Relapsing-remitting, secondary progressive and progressive-relapsing multiple sclerosis courses were included.

This clonotype has more than one count but fewer than ten. Its antigen is currently unknown. V was clipped by 6 bases and J by 5 bases; unmatched bases: 5. The CDR3 runs to 13 residues. Included in the TCR beta cDNA libraries were unique molecular identifiers. With roughly 0.85 to 11 million T cells as the source, hundreds of thousands of cDNA molecules resulted. TCRdb itself ran the PCR reads through MiXCR, one entry per CDR3 protein. The sample has approximately 360,000 distinct CDR3 sequences, about a third seen once; the top ten hold roughly 12%. Overall study findings and caveats: Compared against controls, patients with multiple sclerosis displayed significantly lower normalized Chao1 diversity. The F measure placed samples prepared in the same batch into strongly shared clusters. Roughly five TRBV segments occurring more often in patients than controls included TRBV5-6, TRBV5-1 and TRBV20-1.

The chain has TRBV12-3 or TRBV12-4 and TRBJ2-7; 9 bases are a match to TRBD1. This clonotype was sampled from a girl between 10 and 17 years old with multiple sclerosis. Sequencing was carried out using blood. The CDR3 sequence is CASRRDRVDEQYF. The CDR3, as DNA: TGTGCCAGCAGACGGGACAGGGTTGACGAGCAGTACTTC.